This passage covers 3 T cell receptor beta chains from one sample sequenced in a study of T cell changes during pregnancy in multiple sclerosis. Sequencing was performed with immunoSEQ multiplex PCR; in TCRdb, only in-frame clones are kept and a portion is missing. Here the sample spans roughly 75,000 clones, approximately 91% being singletons. The starting material was peripheral blood, obtained before pregnancy. Source of these receptors: a female donor with multiple sclerosis, enrolled in a pregnancy study.

The chain couples TRBV5-1 to TRBJ2-2; 7 bases agree with TRBD1. The CDR3 totals 14 residues. CDR1 and CDR2 (germline): SGHRS, YFSETQ. J was trimmed by 0 bases and V by 4 bases; bases with no gene match: 0. The CDR3 nucleotides read TGCGCCAGCAGCCAGGGGGCGAACACCGGGGAGCTGTTTTTT. This translates into CASSQGANTGELFF.

This chain uses TRBV18 with TRBJ2-1; 11 bases line up with TRBD2. Germline values: CDR1 KGHSH, CDR2 LQKENI. V shed 5 bases and J 6 bases; nucleotides not matched to a gene: 0. The CDR3 is 13 residues long. CDR3 DNA: TGTGCCAGCTCAGGGACTAGCGGCAATGAGCAGTTCTTC. It is translated as CASSGTSGNEQFF.

The V gene is TRBV19, the J gene TRBJ2-2; TRBD1 matches 8 bases. Germline values: CDR1 LNHDA, CDR2 SQIVND (reference sequence). CDR3 size: 14 residues. The V segment lost 6 bases and the J segment 3 bases; nucleotides outside the gene matches: 3. The CDR3 DNA is TGTGCCAGTAGCGACAGGGGTGACACCGGGGAGCTGTTTTTT. Residues: CASSDRGDTGELFF.